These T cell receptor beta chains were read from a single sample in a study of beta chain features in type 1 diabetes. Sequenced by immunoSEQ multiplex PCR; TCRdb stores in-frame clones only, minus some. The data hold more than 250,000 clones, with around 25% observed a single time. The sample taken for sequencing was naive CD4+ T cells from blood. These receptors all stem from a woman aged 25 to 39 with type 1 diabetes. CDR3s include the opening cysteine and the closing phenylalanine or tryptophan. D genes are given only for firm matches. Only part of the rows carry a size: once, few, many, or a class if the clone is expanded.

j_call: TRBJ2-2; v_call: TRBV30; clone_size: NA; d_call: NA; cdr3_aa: CAWSVGDTGELFF; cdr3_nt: TGTGCCTGGAGTGTAGGGGACACCGGGGAGCTGTTTTTT
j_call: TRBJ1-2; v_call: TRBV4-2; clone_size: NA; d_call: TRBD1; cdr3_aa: CASSQDRQGHGYTF; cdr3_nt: TGTGCCAGCAGCCAAGATCGACAGGGCCATGGCTACACCTTC
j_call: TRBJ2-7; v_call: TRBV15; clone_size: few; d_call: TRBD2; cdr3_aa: CATSRDGVAGAYEQYF; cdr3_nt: TGTGCCACCAGCAGAGATGGAGTAGCGGGAGCTTACGAGCAGTACTTC
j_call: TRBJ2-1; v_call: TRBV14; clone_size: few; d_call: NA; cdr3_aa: CASSQLGSSYNEQFF; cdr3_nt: TGTGCCAGCAGCCAACTCGGGAGCTCCTACAATGAGCAGTTCTTC
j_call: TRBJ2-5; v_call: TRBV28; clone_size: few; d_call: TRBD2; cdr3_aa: CASSGGGPQETQYF; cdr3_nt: TGTGCCAGCAGCGGCGGGGGGCCCCAAGAGACCCAGTACTTC
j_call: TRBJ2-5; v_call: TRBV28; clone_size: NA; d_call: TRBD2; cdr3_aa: CASSSPGLASETQYF; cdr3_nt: TGTGCCAGCAGTTCCCCGGGACTAGCCTCGGAGACCCAGTACTTC
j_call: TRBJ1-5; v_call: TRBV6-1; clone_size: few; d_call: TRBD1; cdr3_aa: CASSDRDRNQPQHF; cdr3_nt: TGTGCCAGCAGTGACCGGGACAGAAATCAGCCCCAGCATTTT
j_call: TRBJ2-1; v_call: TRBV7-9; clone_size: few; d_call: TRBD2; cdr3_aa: CASSPPPGLAFNEQFF; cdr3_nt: TGTGCCAGCAGCCCGCCCCCGGGACTAGCGTTCAATGAGCAGTTCTTC
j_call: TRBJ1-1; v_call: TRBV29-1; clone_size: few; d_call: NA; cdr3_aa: CSVGYSEAFF; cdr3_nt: TGCAGCGTTGGGTACTCTGAAGCTTTCTTT
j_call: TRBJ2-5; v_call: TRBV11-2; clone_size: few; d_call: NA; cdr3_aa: CASSPIQGQETQYF; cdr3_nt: TGTGCCAGCAGCCCAATACAGGGTCAAGAGACCCAGTACTTC
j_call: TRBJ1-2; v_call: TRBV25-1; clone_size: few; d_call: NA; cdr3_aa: CASSPLDKGDYGYTF; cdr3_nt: TGTGCCAGCAGTCCGCTCGACAAGGGGGACTATGGCTACACCTTC
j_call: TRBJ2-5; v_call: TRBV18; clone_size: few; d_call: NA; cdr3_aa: CASSPREETQYF; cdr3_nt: TGTGCCAGCTCGCCGCGTGAAGAGACCCAGTACTTC